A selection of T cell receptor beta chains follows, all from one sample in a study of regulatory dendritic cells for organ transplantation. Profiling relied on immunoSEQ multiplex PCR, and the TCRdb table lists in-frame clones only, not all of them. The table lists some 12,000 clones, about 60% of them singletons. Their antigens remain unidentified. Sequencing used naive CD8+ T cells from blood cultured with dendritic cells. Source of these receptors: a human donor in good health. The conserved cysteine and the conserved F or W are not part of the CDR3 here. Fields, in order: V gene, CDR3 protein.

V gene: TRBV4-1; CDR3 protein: ASSEDGSHYEQY
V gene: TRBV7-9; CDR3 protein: ASSGLTGQFPSGANVLT
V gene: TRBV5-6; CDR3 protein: ASSLRHGLQETQY
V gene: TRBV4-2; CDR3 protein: ASSQVSGGGTDTQY
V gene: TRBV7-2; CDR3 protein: ASSRKTFPYEQY
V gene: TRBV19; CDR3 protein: ASSLSLNTEAF
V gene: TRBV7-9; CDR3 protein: ASRNWDRSYGYT
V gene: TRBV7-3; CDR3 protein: ASSFSGGASDTQY
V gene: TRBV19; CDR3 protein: ASSPGQYSNQPQH
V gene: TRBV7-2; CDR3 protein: ASSSGQGPSYEQY
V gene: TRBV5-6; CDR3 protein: ASSLFGYETGYGANVLT
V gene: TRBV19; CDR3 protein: ASSILGQGAYEQY
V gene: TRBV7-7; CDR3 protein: ASSLVSPGTGELF
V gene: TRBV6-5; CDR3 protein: ASSGKGKWLAF
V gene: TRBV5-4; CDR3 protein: ASSSSLSTEAF
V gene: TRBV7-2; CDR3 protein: ASSLGQNSNQPQH
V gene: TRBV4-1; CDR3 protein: ASSQDWRDTQY
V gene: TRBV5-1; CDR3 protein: ASSLARAGGTNEKLF
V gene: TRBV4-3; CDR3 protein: ASSQDGAYLNNSPLH
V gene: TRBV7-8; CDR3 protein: ASSLSPDREVDNQPQH
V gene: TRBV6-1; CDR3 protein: ASSDGQYSSEAF
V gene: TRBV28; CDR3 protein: ASSAGLAKHEQF
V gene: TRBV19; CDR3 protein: ASIAGPGQPQH
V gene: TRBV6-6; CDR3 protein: ASSPGGHGYT
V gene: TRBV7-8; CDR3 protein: ASSLDPGAAYNEQF
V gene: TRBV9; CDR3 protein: ASGPRPATGIDSPLH
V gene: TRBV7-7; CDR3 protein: ASSSGTGDYEQY
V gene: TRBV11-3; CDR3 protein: ASSLPVGETQY
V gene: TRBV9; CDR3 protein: ASSASGALGNEQF